Following are 5 T cell receptor beta chains from one sample sequenced in a study of response to subunit inactivated influenza vaccine. Each CDR3 protein is one row after TCRdb ran MiXCR on the RT-PCR reads. Of some 800,000 distinct CDR3 sequences in the sample, approximately 21% were seen once. Sequenced material: PBMCs from blood, taken less than 6 days after vaccination. The origin of the receptors is a man in his fifties who received an inactivated influenza vaccine.

The V gene is TRBV18, the J gene TRBJ2-1; TRBD2 matches 8 bases. This CDR3 is built from 12 residues. J gave up 8 bases and V 4 bases, and 1 base lay outside the gene matches. Germline values: CDR1 KGHSH, CDR2 LQKENI. The CDR3: CASSRAGDEQFF. In DNA form, the CDR3 reads TGTGCCAGCTCACGAGCGGGGGATGAGCAGTTCTTC.

This clonotype was found once. The CDR3 coding sequence is TGTGCCAGCAGTTTATTTGTGGGGTCGACTAATGAAAAACTGTTTTTT. This translates into CASSLFVGSTNEKLFF. The V gene is TRBV28, the J gene TRBJ1-4; D is unclear. The germline gives CDR1 MDHEN, CDR2 SYDVKM. The CDR3 runs to 16 residues. With 1 base removed from V and 2 bases from J, the gap between germline ends came to 11 bases.

The chain uses TRBV7-8 and TRBJ2-5; D is unclear. Germline loops: CDR1 SGHVS, CDR2 FQNEAQ. The CDR3 sequence is 15 residues long. Deletions cut 1 base from V and 4 bases from J, with 13 bases between. The CDR3, as DNA: TGTGCCAGCAGCTTAGGACCCTCGGTACGAGAGACCCAGTACTTC. Translated: CASSLGPSVRETQYF.

This clonotype has a handful of counts. The chain is built from TRBV12-3 or TRBV12-4 and TRBJ1-3; D may be TRBD1 (5 bases). The CDR3 length is 14 residues. V was pared by 6 bases and J by 0 bases, with 9 bases between. The CDR3 loop reads CASRRQTSGNTIYF. The CDR3 bases are TGTGCCAGCAGGAGACAGACCTCTGGAAACACCATATATTTT.

V is TRBV12-3 or TRBV12-4 and J is TRBJ2-2, with D unclear. This CDR3 is built from 15 residues. Trimming took 0 bases from V and 4 from J, leaving 9 bases between them. The CDR3 bases are TGTGCCAGCAGTTTAGCGGGCAGTAGCACCGGGGAGCTGTTTTTT. It translates to CASSLAGSSTGELFF.